This entry lists 9 T cell receptor beta chains sequenced from one sample in a study of cytotoxic CD8 clonotypes in ibrutinib-treated CLL. The protocol was immunoSEQ multiplex PCR, while the TCRdb copy is restricted to in-frame clones and leaves out a portion. The table shows roughly 190,000 clones, with roughly 72% occurring only once. The sample was PBMCs, taken after 24 months of ibrutinib treatment. All receptors derive from a human donor with chronic lymphocytic leukemia.

This rearrangement joins TRBV2 to TRBJ2-7; TRBD2 aligns across 10 bases. The trim removed 2 bases at V and 3 bases at J, leaving 13 bases unmatched. The CDR3 contains 18 residues. Germline V lookup: CDR1 SNHLY, CDR2 FYNNEI. DNA of the CDR3: TGTGCCAGCAGTGAACTGAAGGCTAGCGGGAGTCGTATCTACGAGCAGTACTTC. It encodes CASSELKASGSRIYEQYF.

This clone has just one count. The V and J genes are TRBV4-3 and TRBJ1-2; D may be TRBD1 (5 bases). The germline V gene encodes CDR1 LGHNA and CDR2 YSLEER. Trimming took off 1 base at V and 6 bases at J, with 12 bases between the two ends. CDR3 length: 14 residues. CDR3 nucleotide sequence: TGCGCCAGCAGCCAAGCTCAGGGTGTGGATGGCTACACCTTC. Protein product: CASSQAQGVDGYTF.

V is TRBV29-1 and J is TRBJ2-7, with a weak D call TRBD2 (7 bases). The germline gives CDR1 SQVTM, CDR2 ANQGSEA. Trimming took 6 bases from V and 2 from J, leaving 17 bases between them. The CDR3 length is 14 residues. Written as DNA, the CDR3 is TGCAGCGTACCTAGGTGGGGGGGGCCCTACGAGCAGTACTTC. Translation gives CSVPRWGGPYEQYF.

The chain joins TRBV5-3 to TRBJ2-7; 10 bases fit TRBD2. TRBV5-3 is designated an ORF whose function remains uncertain. The J segment lost 6 bases and the V segment lost 1 base, leaving 4 bases of the junction unmatched. The CDR3 is made up of 14 amino acids. The chain's CDR3 is CARSLTSGTVEQYF. The CDR3 region has the DNA TGTGCCAGAAGCTTGACTAGCGGGACCGTCGAGCAGTACTTC.

As to this clone: The same CDR3 is also encoded by other DNA sequences in this sample. The J gene is TRBJ1-2, the V gene TRBV6-5, with TRBD1 as a possible D gene (6 bases). This CDR3 is 13 amino acids long. Trimming shortened V by 6 bases and J by 3 bases, and 11 bases separated the two germline ends. Germline loops: CDR1 MNHEY, CDR2 SVGAGI. The CDR3 protein is CASREQGYYGYTF. Written as DNA, the CDR3 is TGTGCCAGCAGGGAACAGGGTTACTATGGCTACACCTTC.

This chain links TRBV12-5 with TRBJ2-7, with D possibly TRBD2 on 5 matching bases. Germline CDR1 reads LGHNT; CDR2 reads FRNRAP. V lost 0 bases to trimming and J lost 0 bases, with 9 bases between them. The CDR3 runs 15 residues. The CDR3 loop reads CASGLVLTTSYEQYF. The CDR3 nucleotides are TGTGCTAGTGGTTTGGTTTTGACTACCTCCTACGAGCAGTACTTC.

The chain combines TRBV7-8 with TRBJ1-2, with a tentative D call TRBD1 (5 bases). Germline values: CDR1 SGHVS, CDR2 FQNEAQ. CDR3 size: 14 residues. Trimming cost V 2 bases and J 0 bases, with 7 bases left between them. The CDR3 sequence is CASSLPGPNYGYTF. In DNA, the CDR3 is TGTGCCAGCAGCTTACCAGGGCCTAACTATGGCTACACCTTC.

The chain is built from TRBV2 and TRBJ1-5; possible D gene TRBD1, 6 bases. The CDR3 has 15 residues. The V end was cut by 8 bases, the J end by 0 bases, with 14 bases between. In germline, CDR1 is SNHLY, CDR2 FYNNEI. CDR3 sequence (DNA): TGTGCCAGCCTCGAGGGGGGATTTAGCAATCAGCCCCAGCATTTT. Its protein product is CASLEGGFSNQPQHF.

This chain connects TRBV28 to TRBJ1-5; D possibly corresponds to TRBD1 (6 bases). This CDR3 has 14 amino acids. In germline, CDR1 is MDHEN, CDR2 SYDVKM. V gave up 8 bases and J gave up 6 bases, with 17 bases separating them. This CDR3 is CASRGSGAGQPQHF. CDR3 coding DNA: TGTGCCAGCCGAGGCTCGGGGGCGGGTCAGCCCCAGCATTTT.